Below, 9 T cell receptor beta chains from the same sample are listed, as sequenced in a study of vaccination and CD4 T cells after COVID-19. Treatment in this sample: approximately nine-day PBMC culture with coronavirus spike peptide pools or control peptides (ViraFEST assay). These receptors have no identified antigens. The Oncomine TCR Beta short-read assay sequenced DNA from cultured CD4+ T cells. MiXCR, run by TCRdb on the PCR reads, gives a single entry per CDR3 protein. This table has about 15,000 distinct CDR3 sequences, 48% appearing once. The sequenced material came from CD4+ T cells from blood, cultured in vitro. These receptors originate from a human donor who had recovered from COVID-19.

The chain is built from TRBV25-1 and TRBJ2-7; D unclear. V lost 3 bases, J lost 5 bases, and 14 bases lay in between. This CDR3 spans 14 amino acids. Germline CDR1 reads MGHDK; CDR2 reads SYGVNS. CDR3 sequence: CASSERSARHEQYF. DNA of the CDR3: TGTGCCAGCAGTGAGCGGTCGGCTCGCCACGAGCAGTACTTC.

This sequence joins TRBV7-9 and TRBJ2-5, with 11 positions matching TRBD2. The germline V gene encodes CDR1 SEHNR and CDR2 FQNEAQ (reference sequence). V shed 1 base and J 5 bases; nucleotides not matched to a gene: 6. CDR3 length: 16 amino acids. The CDR3 nucleotides read TGTGCCAGCAGCTTAGGTAGCGGGAGGGCCTTGGAGACCCAGTACTTC. Translating gives CASSLGSGRALETQYF.

J is TRBJ1-1 and V is TRBV18; 7 positions match TRBD1. Germline V gene lookup returns CDR1 KGHSH and CDR2 LQKENI. The CDR3 is 13 amino acids. The trim removed 8 bases at V and 1 base at J, leaving 4 bases unmatched. The CDR3 spells CASRQGGNTEAFF. The CDR3 DNA reads as TGTGCCAGCCGACAGGGTGGGAACACTGAAGCTTTCTTT.

V gene TRBV6-2 or TRBV6-3 combines with J gene TRBJ1-2, with 7 nucleotides matching TRBD1. Germline V gene lookup returns CDR1 MNHEY and CDR2 SVGEGT. The CDR3 is 15 residues long. Losses at the gene ends were 6 bases for V and 0 bases for J; bases not matched to a gene: 7. CDR3 DNA sequence: TGTGCCAGCAGCCCGACAGGGCGCCCTAACTATGGCTACACCTTC. This gives the protein CASSPTGRPNYGYTF.

The chain uses TRBV29-1 and TRBJ2-7, with TRBD2 as a possible D gene (5 bases). V shed 1 base and J shed 7 bases, with 11 bases lying between them. Germline V gives CDR1 SQVTM, CDR2 ANQGSEA. The CDR3 is made up of 12 amino acids. The CDR3 sequence is CSVEGKAGEQYF. The DNA for the CDR3 is TGCAGCGTTGAAGGGAAGGCGGGTGAGCAGTACTTC.

The CDR3 reads CASNADRDTQYF. DNA for the CDR3: TGTGCCAGCAATGCTGACAGGGATACGCAGTATTTT. The rearrangement joins TRBV12-3 or TRBV12-4 to TRBJ2-3; maybe TRBD1 (6 bases). Trimming shortened V by 7 bases and J by 6 bases, and 11 bases separated the two germline ends. This CDR3 has 12 amino acids.

J is TRBJ2-7 and V is TRBV12-5; 11 bases are a match to TRBD2. V was clipped by 5 bases and J by 7 bases; unmatched bases: 10. Germline values: CDR1 LGHNT, CDR2 FRNRAP. The CDR3 spans 15 residues. CDR3 nucleotide sequence: TGTGCTAGTGGTCTCTCCGGGACTAGCGGTAGGGAGCAGTACTTC. Translating gives CASGLSGTSGREQYF. The full variable domain, in which reference TRBV12-5 and TRBJ2-7 provide the parts outside the CDR3, is DARVTQTPRHKVTEMGQEVTMRCQPILGHNTVFWYRQTMMQGLELLAYFRNRAPLDDSGMPKDRFSAEMPDATLATLKIQPSEPRDSAVYFCASGLSGTSGREQYFGPGTRLTVT.

This chain uses TRBV6-1 with TRBJ1-2; 11 bases align to TRBD1. From germline, CDR1 is MNHNS and CDR2 SASEGT. This CDR3 has 14 amino acids. After removal of 6 bases from V and 6 bases from J, the junction contained 6 bases not matched to a gene. DNA of the CDR3: TGTGCCAGCAGCATCAGGACAGGGGGCCATGGCTACACCTTC. Residues: CASSIRTGGHGYTF.

V and J are TRBV20-1 and TRBJ2-2; 7 bases agree with TRBD1. Unmatched junction bases numbered 16, after V lost 5 bases and J lost 1 base. The CDR3 runs to 18 residues. Germline values: CDR1 DFQATT, CDR2 SNEGSKA (reference sequence). CDR3 residues: CSALIRAQRGQNTGELFF. CDR3 nucleotides: TGCAGTGCTCTTATTCGGGCCCAAAGGGGGCAGAACACCGGGGAGCTGTTTTTT.